This T cell receptor beta chain was profiled in a study of cytomegalovirus exposure and HLA in healthy donors (dated by TCRdb to about 2017). Study-level background: An earlier analysis of several hundred of the donors reported 276 Gb of sequence data and around 110 million unique TCR beta sequences from around 200 million T cells. All discovery cohort repertoires had been generated on a single sequencing platform. The study combined high-throughput TCR immunosequencing, statistical association of individual TCRs with disease status, and machine learning to predict cytomegalovirus infection status. The later analysis used no new phenotypic data to find candidate immune exposures, relying instead on TCR beta sequences and their occurrence across donors. Among 398 genotyped donors of the cohort, an average of around 240,000 unique TCR beta nucleotide sequences were sequenced per donor, 15% to 20% of them non-productive. Typing coverage differed by locus: A, B, C, DRB1 and DQB1 were typed in about 629-640 donors, DQA1 in 522, DPA1 in approximately 610, and DPB1 in 450 to 480. A later analysis re-examined previously published TCR beta repertoires from 600 to 700 donors and added high-resolution HLA genotyping to investigate patterns of TCR occurrence. The aim of the study was to test whether cataloging public T cell receptors could identify signatures of past pathogen exposure. A later genetic analysis took genome-wide SNP genotypes for about three fifths of the 666 donors and used that subset as a discovery cohort. The study used immunosequencing to profile the T cell repertoires of more than 650 subjects and linked those repertoires to cytomegalovirus serostatus. Class I and class II HLA loci were covered by the typing at four-digit resolution. Donor age, sex, ethnicity and CMV serostatus were compiled together with the repertoire data. An early release that covered around 590 HLA-typed donors contained about 300 gigabases of sequencing data and tens of millions of unique TCR sequences. An earlier analysis of fewer than 700 of the donors applied high-throughput TCR beta sequencing to assess whether each TCR beta V gene segment acted as functional or pseudogenic. Of the roughly 400 genotyped donors, roughly 80% fell in the genetic ancestry cluster associated with self-reported Caucasian donors. About 5 DR-DQ haplotypes were handled as single units for association and clustering, since linkage in the cohort was strong. Besides the first cohort of around 670 subjects, a separate validation cohort made up of roughly 120 different subjects was used.

In total, 666 healthy bone marrow donors made up the cohort. At the time of sampling, all cohort members were nominally healthy, though unrecorded immune exposures were likely present. The donor tested CMV seronegative and was one of the 352 seronegative cohort members. Each donor provided a peripheral blood sample, and peripheral blood mononuclear cells were used for TCR beta sequencing. The Qiagen DNeasy Blood Extraction Kit was used to extract genomic DNA from the blood cell samples. In regard to this clone: This receptor's antigen is unknown. No base qualities exist here, and no much larger clone lies one base off it.

Summary of the overall study and its limitations: Correlated functional status among segregating V segments might reflect linkage disequilibrium, but an unknown experimental factor could not be ruled out. In vitro tests confirmed that three of the cytomegalovirus-associated TCR beta chains recognize cytomegalovirus antigens. The study gave a list of under 200 TCR beta chains associated with cytomegalovirus. Cytomegalovirus status was reported to be diagnosed by the classifier with high specificity and sensitivity in both the original and validation cohorts. Some IMGT-functional V segments, including TRBV6-2 and TRBV6-3, could not be told apart with the 87-base-pair reads, so those segments were excluded. The only immune exposure information available for the cohort was CMV serostatus. Strong co-occurrence of HLA alleles, especially DR and DQ, made assigning TCR associations to individual alleles difficult. Some 16 rarely observed V segments, including chromosome 9 orphons, were excluded from the earlier analysis of approximately 600 of the donors because counts were too low. Several of the top co-occurrence clusters appeared to be linked to parvovirus B19, influenza, CMV and Epstein-Barr virus, according to a later analysis. A later analysis found that HLA-associated TCR beta chains were more clonally expanded and had lower generation probabilities than equally common non-associated chains. A later genetic analysis reported fewer N-insertions in productive TCRs among donors in an Asian-associated ancestry cluster than the roughly 700-donor mean. Roughly uniform sequencing depth across donors was assumed in presence/absence analyses, although this assumption may not hold. While some public TCRs were present in many individuals, most TCR sequences turned up only very rarely across donors. In a later analysis, TCR association rates were found to vary across HLA loci, with the most associated TCRs seen for DRB1 alleles and the fewest for HLA-C alleles. According to the authors, the approach could potentially be generalized to other disease states and immunological phenotypes. Because HLA typing was missing for some donors at each locus, association tests included only the typed subset. Only TCR beta chains were sequenced in this cohort, and the absence of alpha or paired-chain data limited detectable features. A further reported finding was that TCR beta sequences accurately predicted the HLA-A and HLA-B alleles for most subjects in the first cohort. The sequencing pipeline was judged likely to have produced a cluster of highly shared sequence variants as a technical artifact. A later analysis associated approximately 17,000 TCR beta sequences with specific HLA alleles at a false discovery rate of 0.05. A later genetic analysis associated a missense DCLRE1C variant with V-gene and J-gene trimming of TCR beta chains, and an independent cohort replicated the association. A later analysis found that most CMV-associated TCR beta chains appeared HLA-restricted, with HLA associations seemingly driven largely by CMV exposure. An earlier analysis of around 500 of the donors showed that most TCR beta V segments appeared in productive rearrangements either about 87% or about 30% of the time, which broadly matched IMGT annotations.

The germline V gene supplies CDR1 LGHNA and CDR2 YSLEER. The CDR3, from cysteine to phenylalanine, totals 12 residues. The read is trimmed to its CDR3 DNA, 36 bases read in frame from base 1. V was cut back by 1 base and J by 8 bases, leaving a gap of 5 bases between them. The library was produced with the immunoSEQ multiplex PCR assay. For the multiplex PCR, a mixture combining 60 forward primers for TCR Vbeta segments and 13 reverse primers for TCR Jbeta segments was used. The CDR3 region of rearranged TCR beta genes was amplified from genomic DNA with a multiplex PCR assay. Amplified TCR beta libraries were sequenced as 87-base-pair reads on the Illumina HiSeq System. Concerning the study's data processing: A later analysis counted about 82 million unique TCR beta chains across the 666 repertoires, and roughly 11 million of these chains were shared by at least two donors. Raw reads were error-corrected and collapsed into unique sequences by a nearest-neighbor algorithm in which closely related sequences were merged to remove PCR and sequencing errors. V, D and J gene segments were assigned by aligning CDR3 sequences to IMGT reference sequences. For a sequence to be retained, a match of at least six nucleotides to both a V gene segment and a J gene segment was required. Rearrangements were classified as productive when the CDR3 lacked stop codons and remained in frame with V and J, and all other rearrangements were classified as non-productive. Following IMGT convention, CDR3 was defined as the stretch from the second conserved V-encoded cysteine up to the conserved J-encoded phenylalanine. In an earlier analysis of approximately 500 of the donors, sequences lacking an unambiguous match to a single V gene segment were excluded. An earlier analysis of 587 of the donors classified V segments as functional when productive rearrangements were above 56.7% and as segregating when the standard deviation between donors was above 5%. To diagnose cytomegalovirus status from the catalog of TCR beta chain sequences, a statistical classification framework was built. A later analysis assigned V and J genes by comparing TCR nucleotide sequences with IMGT/GENE-DB human TR gene sequences. A later analysis assigned CDR3 sequences and most-parsimonious VDJ recombination scenarios with the TCRdist pipeline. In a later analysis, every TCR beta chain was defined by the combination of its CDR3 amino acid sequence and its V-gene family, and reads without a unique V-gene family were dropped. A later analysis removed roughly 590 highly shared, low-generation-probability nucleotide sequences to deal with suspected cross-contamination and a sequencing artifact. In a later analysis, a clonal expansion index for each public chain was calculated from normalized within-repertoire ranks of inferred template counts. Generation probabilities in a later analysis came from a VDJ recombination model fitted to out-of-frame rearrangements, and those results were checked against IGoR. Hypergeometric tests were used in a later analysis to score TCR-TCR, TCR-HLA and TCR-CMV co-occurrence, with a repertoire-size bias correction applied to the TCR pairs. To estimate false discovery rates, a later analysis permuted the HLA or CMV assignments 20 times. In a later analysis, co-occurring TCRs were grouped using DBSCAN, and TCRdist sequence similarity was added for clustering within HLA-allele-positive subsets. Co-occurrence clustering excluded repertoires with fewer than 30,000 or more than 120,000 public chains, plus five with anomalous nucleotide sharing. As stored in TCRdb, this immuneACCESS dataset retains in-frame rearrangements with V and J assigned. A fraction of the clones does not appear; measured against another copy, unresolved V genes explain less than half of the discrepancy, and the remainder lacks a known reason. That table furnishes V, J and clone size, whereas the DNA furnished D and trimming. The table for this sample lists some 190,000 clones; about 83% of them were counted only once. Around 2.6% of the sample rests with the top ten.

Sequenced material: PBMCs. The rearrangement combines TRBV4-3 with TRBJ2-2; no D segment can be confidently identified. This clonotype was sampled from a female donor in good health and CMV-seronegative. The CDR3 loop reads CASSQVRGELFF. In nucleotides, the sequence is TGCGCCAGCAGCCAAGTTCGTGGGGAGCTGTTTTTT.